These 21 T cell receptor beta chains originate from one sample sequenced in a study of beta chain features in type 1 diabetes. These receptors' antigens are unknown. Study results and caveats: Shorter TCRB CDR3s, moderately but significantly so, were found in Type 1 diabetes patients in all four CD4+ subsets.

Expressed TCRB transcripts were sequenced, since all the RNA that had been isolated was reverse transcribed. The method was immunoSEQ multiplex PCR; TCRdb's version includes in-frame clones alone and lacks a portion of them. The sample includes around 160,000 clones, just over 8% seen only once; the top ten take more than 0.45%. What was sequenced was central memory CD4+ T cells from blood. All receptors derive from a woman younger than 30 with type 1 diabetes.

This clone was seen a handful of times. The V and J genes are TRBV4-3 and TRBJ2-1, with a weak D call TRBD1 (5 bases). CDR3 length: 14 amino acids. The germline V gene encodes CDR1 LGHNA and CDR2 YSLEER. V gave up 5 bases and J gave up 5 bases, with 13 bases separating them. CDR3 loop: CASSFRQSNNEQFF. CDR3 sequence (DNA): TGCGCCAGCAGCTTCCGACAGTCTAACAATGAGCAGTTCTTC.

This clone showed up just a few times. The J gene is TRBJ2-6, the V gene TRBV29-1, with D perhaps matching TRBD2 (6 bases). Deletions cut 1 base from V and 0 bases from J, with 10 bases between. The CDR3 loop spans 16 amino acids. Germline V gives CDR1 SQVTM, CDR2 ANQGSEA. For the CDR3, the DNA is TGCAGCGTTGAAGTTTCCGGGGGCTCTGGGGCCAACGTCCTGACTTTC. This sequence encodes CSVEVSGGSGANVLTF.

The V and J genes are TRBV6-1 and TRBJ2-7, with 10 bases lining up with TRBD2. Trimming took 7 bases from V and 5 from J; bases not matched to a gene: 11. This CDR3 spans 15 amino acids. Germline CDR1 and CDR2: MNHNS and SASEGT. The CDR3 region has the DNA TGTGCCAGCACATCCCGGACTAGCGGTTCCCACGAGCAGTACTTC. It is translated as CASTSRTSGSHEQYF.

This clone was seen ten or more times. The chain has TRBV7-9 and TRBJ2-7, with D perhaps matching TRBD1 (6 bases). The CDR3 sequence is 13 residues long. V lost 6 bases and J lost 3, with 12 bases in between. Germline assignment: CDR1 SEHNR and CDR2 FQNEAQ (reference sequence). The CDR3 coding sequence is TGTGCCAGCAGATCATTGACAGGCTACGAGCAGTACTTC. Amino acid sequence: CASRSLTGYEQYF.

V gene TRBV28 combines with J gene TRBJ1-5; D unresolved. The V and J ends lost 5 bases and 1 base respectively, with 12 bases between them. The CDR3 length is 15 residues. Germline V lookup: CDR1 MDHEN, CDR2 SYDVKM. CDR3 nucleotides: TGTGCCAGCAGTGTAAACGGGGTCAGCAATCAGCCCCAGCATTTT. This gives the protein CASSVNGVSNQPQHF.

As DNA, the CDR3 is TGTGCCAGCAGCGTTTTCGGGCAGGGAAATGAAAAACTGTTTTTT. Amino acid sequence: CASSVFGQGNEKLFF. The chain recombines TRBV9 with TRBJ1-4; D may be TRBD1 (5 bases). The CDR3 is 15 residues long. V was cut by 2 bases and J by 5 bases, with 13 bases left in between. Germline lookup yields CDR1 SGDLS and CDR2 YYNGEE.

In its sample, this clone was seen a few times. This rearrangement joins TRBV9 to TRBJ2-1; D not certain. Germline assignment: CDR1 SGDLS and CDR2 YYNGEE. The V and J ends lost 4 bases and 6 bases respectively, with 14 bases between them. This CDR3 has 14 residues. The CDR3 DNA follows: TGTGCCAGCAGCATCGGAACAGTGGGCAATGAGCAGTTCTTC. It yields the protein CASSIGTVGNEQFF.

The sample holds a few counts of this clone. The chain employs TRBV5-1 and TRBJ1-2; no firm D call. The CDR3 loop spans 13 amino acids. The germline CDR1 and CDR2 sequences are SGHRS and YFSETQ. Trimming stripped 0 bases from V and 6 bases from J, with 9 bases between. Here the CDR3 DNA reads TGCGCCAGCAGCTTGGATGTGTATCATGGCTACACCTTC. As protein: CASSLDVYHGYTF.

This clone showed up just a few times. The CDR3 loop reads CASSPGSPGGETQYF. In DNA, the CDR3 is TGTGCCAGCAGTCCTGGATCCCCGGGGGGGGAGACCCAGTACTTC. The V and J genes are TRBV9 and TRBJ2-5; 8 bases are a match to TRBD2. The length of the CDR3 is 15 residues. Germline V gives CDR1 SGDLS, CDR2 YYNGEE. The V segment lost 5 bases and the J segment 5 bases; nucleotides outside the gene matches: 11.

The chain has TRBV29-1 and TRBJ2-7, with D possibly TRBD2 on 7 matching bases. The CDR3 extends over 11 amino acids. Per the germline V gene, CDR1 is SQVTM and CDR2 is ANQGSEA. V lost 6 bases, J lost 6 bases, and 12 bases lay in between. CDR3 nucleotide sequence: TGCAGCGTGGATAGGGGGGGCGAGCAGTACTTC. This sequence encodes CSVDRGGEQYF.

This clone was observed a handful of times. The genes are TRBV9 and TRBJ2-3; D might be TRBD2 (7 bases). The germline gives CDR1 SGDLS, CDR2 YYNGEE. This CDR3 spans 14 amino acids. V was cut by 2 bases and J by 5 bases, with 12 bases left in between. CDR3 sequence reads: CASSVGGQGDTQYF. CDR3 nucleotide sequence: TGTGCCAGCAGCGTCGGGGGGCAAGGAGATACGCAGTATTTT. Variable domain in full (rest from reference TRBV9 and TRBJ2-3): DSGVTQTPKHLITATGQRVTLRCSPRSGDLSVYWYQQSLDQGLQFLIQYYNGEERAKGNILERFSAQQFPDLHSELNLSSLELGDSALYFCASSVGGQGDTQYFGPGTRLTVL.

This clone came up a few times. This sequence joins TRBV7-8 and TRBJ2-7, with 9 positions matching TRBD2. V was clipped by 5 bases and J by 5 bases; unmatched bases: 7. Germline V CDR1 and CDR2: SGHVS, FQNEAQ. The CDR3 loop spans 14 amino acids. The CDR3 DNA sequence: TGTGCCAGCAGCCAGTTAGCGGGAGTCCACGAGCAGTACTTC. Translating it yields CASSQLAGVHEQYF.

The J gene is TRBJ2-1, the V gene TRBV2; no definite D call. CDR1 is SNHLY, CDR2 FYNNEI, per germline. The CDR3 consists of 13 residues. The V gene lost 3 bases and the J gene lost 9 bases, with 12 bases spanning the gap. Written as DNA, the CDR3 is TGTGCCAGCAGTGACAATGGCCCCAGTGAGCAGTTCTTC. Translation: CASSDNGPSEQFF.

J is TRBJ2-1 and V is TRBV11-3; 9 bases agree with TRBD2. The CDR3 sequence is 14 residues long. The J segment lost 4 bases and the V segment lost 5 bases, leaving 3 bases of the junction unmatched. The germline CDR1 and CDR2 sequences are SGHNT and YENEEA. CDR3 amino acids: CASSPAGGYNEQFF. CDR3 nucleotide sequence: TGTGCCAGCAGCCCAGCGGGAGGTTACAATGAGCAGTTCTTC.

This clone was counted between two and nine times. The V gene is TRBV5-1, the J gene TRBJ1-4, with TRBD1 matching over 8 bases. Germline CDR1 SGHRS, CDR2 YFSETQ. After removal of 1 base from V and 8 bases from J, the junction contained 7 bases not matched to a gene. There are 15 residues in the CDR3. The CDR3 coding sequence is TGCGCCAGCAGCTTGTCGACAGGGGAAGGAGAAAAACTGTTTTTT. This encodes CASSLSTGEGEKLFF.

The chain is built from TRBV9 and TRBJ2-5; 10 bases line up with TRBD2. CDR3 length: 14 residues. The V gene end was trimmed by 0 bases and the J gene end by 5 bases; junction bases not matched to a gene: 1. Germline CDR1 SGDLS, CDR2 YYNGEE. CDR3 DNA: TGTGCCAGCAGCGTAGGGGGACTAGCGGAGACCCAGTACTTC. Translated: CASSVGGLAETQYF.

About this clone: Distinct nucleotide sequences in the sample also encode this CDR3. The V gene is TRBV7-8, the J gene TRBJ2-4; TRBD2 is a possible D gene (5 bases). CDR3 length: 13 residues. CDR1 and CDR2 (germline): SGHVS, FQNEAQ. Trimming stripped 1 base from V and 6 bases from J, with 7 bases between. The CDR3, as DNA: TGTGCCAGCAGCTTAGTCCGGGGAAACATTCAGTACTTC. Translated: CASSLVRGNIQYF.

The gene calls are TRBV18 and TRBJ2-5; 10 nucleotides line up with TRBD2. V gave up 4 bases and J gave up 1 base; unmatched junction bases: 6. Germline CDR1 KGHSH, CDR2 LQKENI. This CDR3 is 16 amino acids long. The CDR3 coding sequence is TGTGCCAGCTCACGTGGACTAGCGGCCTCCCAAGAGACCCAGTACTTC. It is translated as CASSRGLAASQETQYF.

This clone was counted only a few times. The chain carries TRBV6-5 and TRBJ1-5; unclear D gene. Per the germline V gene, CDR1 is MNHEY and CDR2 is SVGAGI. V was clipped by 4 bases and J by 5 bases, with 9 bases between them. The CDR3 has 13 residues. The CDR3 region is CASSSSQDQPQHF. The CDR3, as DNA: TGTGCCAGCAGTTCGTCACAAGATCAGCCCCAGCATTTT.

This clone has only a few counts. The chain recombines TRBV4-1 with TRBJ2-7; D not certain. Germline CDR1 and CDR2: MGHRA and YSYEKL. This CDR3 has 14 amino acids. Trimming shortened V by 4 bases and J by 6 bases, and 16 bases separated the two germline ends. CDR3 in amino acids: CASSLSTHSGEQYF. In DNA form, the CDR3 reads TGCGCCAGCAGCCTTTCTACTCATTCCGGCGAGCAGTACTTC.

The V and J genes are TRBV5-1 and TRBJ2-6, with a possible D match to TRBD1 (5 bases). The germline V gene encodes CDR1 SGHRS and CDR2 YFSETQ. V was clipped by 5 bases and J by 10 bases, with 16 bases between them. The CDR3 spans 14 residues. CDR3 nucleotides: TGCGCCAGCAGAGCCCAGGGCCCCTATAACGTCCTGACTTTC. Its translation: CASRAQGPYNVLTF.